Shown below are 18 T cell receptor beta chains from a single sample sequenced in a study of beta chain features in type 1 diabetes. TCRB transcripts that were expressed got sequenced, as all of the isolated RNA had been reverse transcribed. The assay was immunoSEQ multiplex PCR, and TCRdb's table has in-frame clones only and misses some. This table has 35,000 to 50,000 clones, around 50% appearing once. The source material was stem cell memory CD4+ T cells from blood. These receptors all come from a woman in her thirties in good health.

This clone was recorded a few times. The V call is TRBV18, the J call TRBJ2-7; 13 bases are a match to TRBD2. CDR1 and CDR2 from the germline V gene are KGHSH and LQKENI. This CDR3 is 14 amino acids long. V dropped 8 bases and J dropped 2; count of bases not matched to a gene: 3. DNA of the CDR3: TGTGCCAGCGCGGGGACTAGCGGGACCTACGAGCAGTACTTC. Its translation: CASAGTSGTYEQYF.

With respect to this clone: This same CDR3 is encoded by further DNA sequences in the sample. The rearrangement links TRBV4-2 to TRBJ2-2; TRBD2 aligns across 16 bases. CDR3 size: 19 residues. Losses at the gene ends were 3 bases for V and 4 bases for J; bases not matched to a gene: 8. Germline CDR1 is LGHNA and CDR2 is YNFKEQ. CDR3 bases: TGTGCCAGCAGCCATGGGACTAGCGGGAGGGCCTCAGGCACCGGGGAGCTGTTTTTT. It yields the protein CASSHGTSGRASGTGELFF.

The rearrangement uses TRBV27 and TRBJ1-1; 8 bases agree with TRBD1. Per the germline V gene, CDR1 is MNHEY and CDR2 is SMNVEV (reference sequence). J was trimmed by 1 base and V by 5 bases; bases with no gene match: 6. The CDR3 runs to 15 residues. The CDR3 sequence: CASSLRQGWNTEAFF. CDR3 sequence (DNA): TGTGCCAGCAGTCTAAGACAGGGGTGGAACACTGAAGCTTTCTTT.

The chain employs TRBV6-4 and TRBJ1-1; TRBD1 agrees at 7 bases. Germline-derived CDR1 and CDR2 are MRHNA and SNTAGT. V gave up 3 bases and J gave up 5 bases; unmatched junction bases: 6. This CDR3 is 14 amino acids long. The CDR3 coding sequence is TGTGCCAGCAGTGAAGACAGGGATTCTACTGAAGCTTTCTTT. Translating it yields CASSEDRDSTEAFF.

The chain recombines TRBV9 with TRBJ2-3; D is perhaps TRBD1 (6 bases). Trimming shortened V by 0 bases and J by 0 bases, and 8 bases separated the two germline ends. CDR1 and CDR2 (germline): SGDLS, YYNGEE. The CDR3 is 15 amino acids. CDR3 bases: TGTGCCAGCAGCGTAGGGGGGCGAAGCACAGATACGCAGTATTTT. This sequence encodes CASSVGGRSTDTQYF.

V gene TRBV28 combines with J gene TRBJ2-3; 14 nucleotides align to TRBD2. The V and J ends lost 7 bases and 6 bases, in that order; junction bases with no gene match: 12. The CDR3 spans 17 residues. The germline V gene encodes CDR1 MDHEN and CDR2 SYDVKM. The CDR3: CASTLSRLAGGPDTQYF. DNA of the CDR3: TGTGCCAGCACCCTATCCCGACTAGCGGGAGGGCCGGATACGCAGTATTTT. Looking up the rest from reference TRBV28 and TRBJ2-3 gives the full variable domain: DVKVTQSSRYLVKRTGEKVFLECVQDMDHENMFWYRQDPGLGLRLIYFSYDVKMKEKGDIPEGYSVSREKKERFSLILESASTNQTSMYLCASTLSRLAGGPDTQYFGPGTRLTVL.

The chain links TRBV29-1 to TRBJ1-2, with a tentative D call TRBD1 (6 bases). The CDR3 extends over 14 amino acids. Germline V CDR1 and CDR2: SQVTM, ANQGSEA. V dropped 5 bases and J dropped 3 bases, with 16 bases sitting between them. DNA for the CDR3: TGCAGCGTTCAACCGATACAGGGCCACTATGGCTACACCTTC. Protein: CSVQPIQGHYGYTF.

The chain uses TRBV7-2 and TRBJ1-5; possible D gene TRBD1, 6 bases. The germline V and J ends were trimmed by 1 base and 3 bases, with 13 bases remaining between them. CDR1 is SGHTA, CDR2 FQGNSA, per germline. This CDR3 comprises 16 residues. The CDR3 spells CASSLEGGRFNQPQHF. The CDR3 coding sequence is TGTGCCAGCAGCTTAGAGGGGGGGAGGTTCAATCAGCCCCAGCATTTT. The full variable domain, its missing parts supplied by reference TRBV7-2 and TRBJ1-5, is GAGVSQSPSNKVTEKGKDVELRCDPISGHTALYWYRQSLGQGLEFLIYFQGNSAPDKSGLPSDRFSAERTGGSVSTLTIQRTQQEDSAVYLCASSLEGGRFNQPQHFGDGTRLSIL.

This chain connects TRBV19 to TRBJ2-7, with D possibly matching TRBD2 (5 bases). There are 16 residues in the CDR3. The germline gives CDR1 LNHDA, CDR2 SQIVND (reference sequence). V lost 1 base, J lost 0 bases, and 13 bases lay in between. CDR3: CASSIGSGAVSYEQYF. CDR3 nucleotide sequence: TGTGCCAGTAGTATAGGATCTGGAGCGGTCTCCTACGAGCAGTACTTC.

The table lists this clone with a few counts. The DNA for the CDR3 is TGTGCCAGCAGCCTCTACAGGGGTCCGGACACCGGGGAGCTGTTTTTT. Its translation is CASSLYRGPDTGELFF. This chain links TRBV7-2 with TRBJ2-2; 7 bases are a match to TRBD1. V was clipped by 5 bases and J by 3 bases; unmatched bases: 9. Germline V gives CDR1 SGHTA, CDR2 FQGNSA. The CDR3 extends over 16 amino acids.

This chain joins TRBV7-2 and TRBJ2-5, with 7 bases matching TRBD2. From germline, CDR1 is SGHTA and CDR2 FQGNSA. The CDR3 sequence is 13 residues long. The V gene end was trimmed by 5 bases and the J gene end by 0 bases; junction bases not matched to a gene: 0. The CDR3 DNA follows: TGTGCCAGCAGCCGGGGGGACCAAGAGACCCAGTACTTC. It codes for CASSRGDQETQYF. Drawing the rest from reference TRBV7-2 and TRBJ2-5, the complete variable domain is GAGVSQSPSNKVTEKGKDVELRCDPISGHTALYWYRQSLGQGLEFLIYFQGNSAPDKSGLPSDRFSAERTGGSVSTLTIQRTQQEDSAVYLCASSRGDQETQYFGPGTRLLVL.

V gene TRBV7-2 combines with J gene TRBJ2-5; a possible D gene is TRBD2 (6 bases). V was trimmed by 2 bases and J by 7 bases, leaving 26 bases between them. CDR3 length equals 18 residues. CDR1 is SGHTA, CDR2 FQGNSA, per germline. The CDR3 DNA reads TGTGCCAGCAGCTTACGCAGGGCTAGGGAGGCAAGAGGGATGACCCAGTACTTC. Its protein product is CASSLRRAREARGMTQYF.

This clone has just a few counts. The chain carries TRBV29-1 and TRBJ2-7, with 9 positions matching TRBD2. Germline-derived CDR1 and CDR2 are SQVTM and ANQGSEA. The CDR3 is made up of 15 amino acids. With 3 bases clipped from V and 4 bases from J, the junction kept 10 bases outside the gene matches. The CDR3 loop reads CSVDARASGIYEQYF. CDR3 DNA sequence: TGCAGCGTTGACGCCCGGGCTAGCGGGATTTACGAGCAGTACTTC.

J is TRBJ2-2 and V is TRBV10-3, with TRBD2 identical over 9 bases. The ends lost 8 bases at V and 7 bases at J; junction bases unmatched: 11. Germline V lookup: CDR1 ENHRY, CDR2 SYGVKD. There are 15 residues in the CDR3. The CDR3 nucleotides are TGTGCCATCTACACCCTAGCGGGACCCGGCGGGGAGCTGTTTTTT. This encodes CAIYTLAGPGGELFF.

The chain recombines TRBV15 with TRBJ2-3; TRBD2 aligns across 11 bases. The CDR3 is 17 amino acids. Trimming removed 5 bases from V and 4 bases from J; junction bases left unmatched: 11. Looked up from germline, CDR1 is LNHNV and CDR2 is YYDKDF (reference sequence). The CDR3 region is CATSRGLAGGTADTQYF. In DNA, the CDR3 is TGTGCCACCAGCCGGGGTTTAGCGGGAGGGACGGCAGATACGCAGTATTTT.

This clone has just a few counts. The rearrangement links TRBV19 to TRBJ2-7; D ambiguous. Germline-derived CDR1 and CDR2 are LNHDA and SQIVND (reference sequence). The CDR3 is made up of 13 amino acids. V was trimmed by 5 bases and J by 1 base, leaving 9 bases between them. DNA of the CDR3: TGTGCCAGTAGTTCGCGCCGATCCTACGAGCAGTACTTC. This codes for CASSSRRSYEQYF.

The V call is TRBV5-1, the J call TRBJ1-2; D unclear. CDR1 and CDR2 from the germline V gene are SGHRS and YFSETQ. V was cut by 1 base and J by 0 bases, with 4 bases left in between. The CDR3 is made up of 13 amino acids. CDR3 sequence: CASSLNSNYGYTF. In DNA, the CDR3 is TGCGCCAGCAGCTTGAACTCTAACTATGGCTACACCTTC.

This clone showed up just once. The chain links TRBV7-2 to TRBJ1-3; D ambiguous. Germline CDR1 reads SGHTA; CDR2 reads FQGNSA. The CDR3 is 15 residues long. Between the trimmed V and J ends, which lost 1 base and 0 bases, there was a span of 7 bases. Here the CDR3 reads CASSLVAGSGNTIYF. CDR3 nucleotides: TGTGCCAGCAGCTTAGTTGCAGGCTCTGGAAACACCATATATTTT.